This T cell receptor beta chain came from a study of pediatric ulcerative colitis. The table came from immunoSEQ multiplex PCR; TCRdb's copy has only in-frame clones and leaves some out. The sample includes fewer than 40,000 clones, 82% seen only once; the top ten take approximately 4%. Germline trimming cut 1 base from V and 6 bases from J; bases unmatched to any gene: 5. Germline CDR1 MGHRA, CDR2 YSYEKL. This CDR3 is 17 amino acids long. This receptor was obtained from a boy aged 10-17 years with severe ulcerative colitis. The chain employs TRBV4-1 and TRBJ2-1; 14 bases match TRBD2. The sequenced sample consisted of blood. CDR3 residues: CASSQGLAGGRGNEQFF. For the CDR3, the DNA is TGCGCCAGCAGCCAAGGACTAGCGGGGGGGCGAGGCAATGAGCAGTTCTTC.